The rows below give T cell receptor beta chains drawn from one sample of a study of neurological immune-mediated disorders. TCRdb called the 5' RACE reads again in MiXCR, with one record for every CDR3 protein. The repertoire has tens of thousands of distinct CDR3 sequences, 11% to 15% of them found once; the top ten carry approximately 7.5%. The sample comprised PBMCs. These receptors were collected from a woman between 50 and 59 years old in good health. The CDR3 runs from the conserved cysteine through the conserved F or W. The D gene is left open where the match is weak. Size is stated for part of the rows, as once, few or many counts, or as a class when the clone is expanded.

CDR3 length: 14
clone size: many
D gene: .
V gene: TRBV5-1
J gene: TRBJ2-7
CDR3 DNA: TGCGCCAGCAGCTTTTCAGGGTACTCCTACGAGCAGTACTTC
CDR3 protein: CASSFSGYSYEQYF

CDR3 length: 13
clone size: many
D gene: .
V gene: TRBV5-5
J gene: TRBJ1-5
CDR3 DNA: TGTGCCAGCAGCTCTGACGGGCCAGGGCCCCAGCATTTT
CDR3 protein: CASSSDGPGPQHF

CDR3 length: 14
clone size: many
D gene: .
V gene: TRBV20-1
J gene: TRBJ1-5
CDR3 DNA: TGCAGTGCGACCTTGGGGGGCAATGGTCAGCCCCAGCATTTT
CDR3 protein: CSATLGGNGQPQHF

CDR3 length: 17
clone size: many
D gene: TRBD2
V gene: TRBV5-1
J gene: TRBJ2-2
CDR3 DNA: TGCGCCAGCAGCTTGGAGTACAGCGGGGCCAACACCGGGGAGCTGTTTTTT
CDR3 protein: CASSLEYSGANTGELFF

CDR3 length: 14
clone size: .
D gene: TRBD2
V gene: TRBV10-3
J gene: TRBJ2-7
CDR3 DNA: TGTGCCATCAGTGCCGGGCGGGGGTCCTACGAGCAGTACTTC
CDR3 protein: CAISAGRGSYEQYF

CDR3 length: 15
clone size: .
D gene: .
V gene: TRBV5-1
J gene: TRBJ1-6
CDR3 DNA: TGCGCCAACAGCTTGTACATGACCTATAATTCACCCCTCCACTTT
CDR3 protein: CANSLYMTYNSPLHF

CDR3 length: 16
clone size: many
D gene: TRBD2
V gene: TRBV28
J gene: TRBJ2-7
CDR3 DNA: TGTGCCAGCACCGCTCCCGGCAGCGGGAGTCGCGGTGAGCAGTACTTC
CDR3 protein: CASTAPGSGSRGEQYF

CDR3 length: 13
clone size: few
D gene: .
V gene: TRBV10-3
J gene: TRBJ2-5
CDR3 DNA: TGTGCCATCAGTGTTGGGTTACGGGAGACCCAGTACTTC
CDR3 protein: CAISVGLRETQYF

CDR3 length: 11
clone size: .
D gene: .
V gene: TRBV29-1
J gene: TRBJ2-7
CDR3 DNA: TGCAGCGGCACGATCACCTACGAACAGTACTTC
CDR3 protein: CSGTITYEQYF

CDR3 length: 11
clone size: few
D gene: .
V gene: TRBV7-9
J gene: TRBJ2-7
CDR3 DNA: TGTGCCAGCAGCCGTTTACGCGAGCAGTACTTC
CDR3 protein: CASSRLREQYF

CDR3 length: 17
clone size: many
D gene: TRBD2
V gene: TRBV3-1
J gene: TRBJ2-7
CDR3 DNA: TGTGCCAGCAGCCAAAGGGGCGAGCGGGGGACTCCGAACGAGCAGTACTTC
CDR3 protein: CASSQRGERGTPNEQYF

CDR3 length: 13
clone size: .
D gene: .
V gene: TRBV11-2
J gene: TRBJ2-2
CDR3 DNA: TGTGCCAGCAGCTTAGAGGCAGACGGGGAGCTGTTTTTT
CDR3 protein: CASSLEADGELFF

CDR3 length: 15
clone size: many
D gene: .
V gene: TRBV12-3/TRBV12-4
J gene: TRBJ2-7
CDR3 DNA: TGTGCCAGCAGTATATCGGGGGACCGAACCTACGAGCAGTACTTC
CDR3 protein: CASSISGDRTYEQYF

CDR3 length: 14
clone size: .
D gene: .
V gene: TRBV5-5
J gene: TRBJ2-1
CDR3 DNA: TGTGCCAGCAGCTTGGTACAGGAGATATATCAGGGGTTCTTC
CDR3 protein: CASSLVQEIYQGFF

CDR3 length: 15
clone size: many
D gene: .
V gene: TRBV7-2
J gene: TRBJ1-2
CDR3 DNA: TGTGCCAGCAGCTTAGACCGCTGGGCTGACGGAGGCTACACCTTC
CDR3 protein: CASSLDRWADGGYTF

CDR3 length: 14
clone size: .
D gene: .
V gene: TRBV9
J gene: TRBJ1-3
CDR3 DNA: TGTGCCAGCAGCGTAGGGAGCTCTGGAAACACCATATATTTT
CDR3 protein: CASSVGSSGNTIYF

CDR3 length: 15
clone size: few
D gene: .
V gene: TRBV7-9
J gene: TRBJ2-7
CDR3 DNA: TGTGCCAGCAGAAAAGTGGTGACGGGAGAGATGAAGCAGTACTTC
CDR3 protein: CASRKVVTGEMKQYF

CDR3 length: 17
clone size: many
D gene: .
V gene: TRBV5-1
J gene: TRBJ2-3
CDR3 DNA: TGCGCCAGCAGCTTGGGTCTTGGAGATTTCAATACAGATACGCAGTATTTT
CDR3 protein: CASSLGLGDFNTDTQYF

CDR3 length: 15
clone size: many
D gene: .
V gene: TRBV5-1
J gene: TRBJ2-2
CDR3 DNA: TGCGCCAGCAGCTTGAAAGAACAGCCTACCGGGGAGCTGTTTTTT
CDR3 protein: CASSLKEQPTGELFF

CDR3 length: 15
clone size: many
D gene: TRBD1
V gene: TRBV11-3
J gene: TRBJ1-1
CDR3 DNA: TGTGCCAGCAGCTTAAACGGACAGGGAAACACTGAAGCTTTCTTT
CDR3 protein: CASSLNGQGNTEAFF

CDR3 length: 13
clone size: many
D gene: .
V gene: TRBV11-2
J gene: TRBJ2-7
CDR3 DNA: TGTGCCAGCAGCTTACGGCCCTCCTACGAGCAGTACTTC
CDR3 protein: CASSLRPSYEQYF

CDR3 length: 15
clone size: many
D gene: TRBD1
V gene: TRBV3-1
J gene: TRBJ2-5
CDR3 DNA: TGTGCCAGCAGACATTCCCGGGACAGGGAAGAGACCCAGTACTTC
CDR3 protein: CASRHSRDREETQYF

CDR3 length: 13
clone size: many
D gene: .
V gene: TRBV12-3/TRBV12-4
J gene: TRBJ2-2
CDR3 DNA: TGTGCCAGCAGGACGGAGAACACCGGGGAGCTGTTTTTT
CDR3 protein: CASRTENTGELFF

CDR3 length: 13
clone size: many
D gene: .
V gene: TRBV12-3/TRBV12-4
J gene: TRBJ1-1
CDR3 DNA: TGTGCCAGCAGTTTCCATAGGGAGACTGAAGCTTTCTTT
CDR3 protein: CASSFHRETEAFF

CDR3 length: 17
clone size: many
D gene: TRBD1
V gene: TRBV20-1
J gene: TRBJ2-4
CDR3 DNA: TGCAGTGCTAGGGGACAGGGGGGAACTTTAGCCAAAAACATTCAGTACTTC
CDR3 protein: CSARGQGGTLAKNIQYF

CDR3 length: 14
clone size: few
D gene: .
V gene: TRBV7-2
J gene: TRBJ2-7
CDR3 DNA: TGTGCCAGCAGCCGCGAAGTCAGGTCTGGCGAGCAGTACTTC
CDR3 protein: CASSREVRSGEQYF

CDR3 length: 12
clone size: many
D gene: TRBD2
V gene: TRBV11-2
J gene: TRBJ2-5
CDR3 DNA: TGTGCCAGCAGCCCCCGGGAGGGGACCCAGTACTTC
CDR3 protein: CASSPREGTQYF

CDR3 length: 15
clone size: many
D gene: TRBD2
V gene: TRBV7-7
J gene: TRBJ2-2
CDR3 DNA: TGTGCCAGCAGCTTAGAGCGGGGGACGACGGGGGAGCTGTTTTTT
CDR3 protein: CASSLERGTTGELFF

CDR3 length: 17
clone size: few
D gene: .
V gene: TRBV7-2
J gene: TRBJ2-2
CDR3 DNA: TGTGCCAGCAGCTTATGGAGCCGGACAACGAACACCGGGGAGCTGTTTTTT
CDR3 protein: CASSLWSRTTNTGELFF

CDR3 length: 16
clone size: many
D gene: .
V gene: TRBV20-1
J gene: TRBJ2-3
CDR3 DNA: TGCAGTTGGCCTGGGGATCGGGGCCTTAGCACAGATACGCAGTATTTT
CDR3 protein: CSWPGDRGLSTDTQYF

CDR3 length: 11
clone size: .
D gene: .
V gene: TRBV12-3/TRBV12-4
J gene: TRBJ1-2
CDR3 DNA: TGTGCCATCAGTTTAATTGGGCAGTCCTCCTTC
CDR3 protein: CAISLIGQSSF

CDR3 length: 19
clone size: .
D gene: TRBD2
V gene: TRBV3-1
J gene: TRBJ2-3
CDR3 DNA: TGTGCCGGCAGCCAACGCCTACTAGCGGGAGCTCCCGGCACAGATACGCAGTATTTT
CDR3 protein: CAGSQRLLAGAPGTDTQYF

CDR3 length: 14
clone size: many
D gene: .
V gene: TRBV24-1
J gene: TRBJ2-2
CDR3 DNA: TGTGCCACCAGTGATCCCTCGAACACCGGGGAGCTGTTTTTT
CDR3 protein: CATSDPSNTGELFF

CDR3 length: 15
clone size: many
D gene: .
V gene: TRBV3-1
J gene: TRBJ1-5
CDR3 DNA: TGTGCCAGCAGCCAAGATTGGAAGGGGGGTCAGCCCCAGCATTTT
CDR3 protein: CASSQDWKGGQPQHF

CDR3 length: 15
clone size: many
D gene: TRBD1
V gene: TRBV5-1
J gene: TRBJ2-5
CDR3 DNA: TGCGCCAGCAGTCTGCAGGGACAGGCCCAAGAGACCCAGTACTTC
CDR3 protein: CASSLQGQAQETQYF

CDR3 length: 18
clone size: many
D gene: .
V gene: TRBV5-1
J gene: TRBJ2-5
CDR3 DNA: TGCGCCAGCAGCTTGGCCATAGGGGACACCAGCCTCCAAGAGACCCAGTACTTC
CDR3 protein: CASSLAIGDTSLQETQYF

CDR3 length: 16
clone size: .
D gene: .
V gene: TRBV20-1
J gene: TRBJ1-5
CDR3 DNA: TGCAGTGTCTCCCCCGGGGCCCTAAATCCAAATCAGCCCCAGCATTTT
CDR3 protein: CSVSPGALNPNQPQHF

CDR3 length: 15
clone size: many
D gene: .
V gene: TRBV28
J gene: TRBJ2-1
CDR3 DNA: TGTGCCAGCGACACCCAAGCAGGGGCGGTCAATGAGCAGTTCTTC
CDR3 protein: CASDTQAGAVNEQFF

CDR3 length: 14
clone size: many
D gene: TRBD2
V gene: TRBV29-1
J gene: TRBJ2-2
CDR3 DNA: TGCAGCGTTGGGACTAGCGGGAGCACCGGGGAGCTGTTTTTT
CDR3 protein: CSVGTSGSTGELFF

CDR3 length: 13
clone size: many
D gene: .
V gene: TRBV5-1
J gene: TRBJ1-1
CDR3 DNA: TGCGCCAGCAGCCTAACGATAAACACTGAAGCTTTCTTT
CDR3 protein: CASSLTINTEAFF

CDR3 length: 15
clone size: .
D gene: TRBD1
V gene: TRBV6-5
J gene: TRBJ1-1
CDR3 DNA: TGTGCCAGCAGTTTGACAGGGGGAGTCTACACTGAAGCTTTCTTT
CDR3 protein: CASSLTGGVYTEAFF

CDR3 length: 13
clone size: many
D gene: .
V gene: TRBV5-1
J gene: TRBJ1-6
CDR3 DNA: TGCGCCAGCAGCCCCGCAGGGGATTCACCCCTCCACTTT
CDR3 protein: CASSPAGDSPLHF

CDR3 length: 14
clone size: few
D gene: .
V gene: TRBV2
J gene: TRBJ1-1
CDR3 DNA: TGTGCCAGCAGCCACGAGGCAGGCGACACTGAAGCTTTCTTT
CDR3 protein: CASSHEAGDTEAFF

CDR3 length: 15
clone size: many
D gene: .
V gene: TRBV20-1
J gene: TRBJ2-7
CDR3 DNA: TGCAGTGCTAGAAACAGGTTAACAGCCAACTACGAGCAGTACTTC
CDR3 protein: CSARNRLTANYEQYF

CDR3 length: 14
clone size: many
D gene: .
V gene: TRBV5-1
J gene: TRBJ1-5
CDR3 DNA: TGCGCCAGCAGCCCGGCCCAGGGCGGTCAGCCCCAGCATTTT
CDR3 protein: CASSPAQGGQPQHF

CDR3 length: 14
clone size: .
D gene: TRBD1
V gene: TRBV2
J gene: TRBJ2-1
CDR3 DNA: TGTGCCAGCAAGGGGGACAGGGGATCGGATACGCAGTTCTTC
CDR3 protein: CASKGDRGSDTQFF

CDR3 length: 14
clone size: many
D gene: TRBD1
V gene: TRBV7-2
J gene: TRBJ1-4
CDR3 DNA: TGTGCCAGCAGTCGGACAGGGACTAATGAAAAACTGTTTTTT
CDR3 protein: CASSRTGTNEKLFF

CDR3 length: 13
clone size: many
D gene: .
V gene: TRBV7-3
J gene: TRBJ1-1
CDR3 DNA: TGTGCCAGCAGCTACAGGGAGAACACTGAAGCTTTCTTT
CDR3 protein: CASSYRENTEAFF

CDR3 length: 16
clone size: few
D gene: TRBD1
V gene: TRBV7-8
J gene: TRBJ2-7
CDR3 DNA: TGTGCCAGCAGCCGTCGATCCGGGACAGGGGACTACGAGCAGTACTTC
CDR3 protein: CASSRRSGTGDYEQYF

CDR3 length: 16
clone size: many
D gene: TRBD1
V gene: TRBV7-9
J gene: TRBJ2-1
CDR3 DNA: TGTGCCAGCAGCACCTTGGACAGGGGGGAGTTTAATGAGCAGTTCTTC
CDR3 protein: CASSTLDRGEFNEQFF

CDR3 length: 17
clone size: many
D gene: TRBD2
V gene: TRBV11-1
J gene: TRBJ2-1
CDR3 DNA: TGTGCCAGCAGACTGGGACTAGCGGGGGAGGCCTACAATGAGCAGTTCTTC
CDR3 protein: CASRLGLAGEAYNEQFF

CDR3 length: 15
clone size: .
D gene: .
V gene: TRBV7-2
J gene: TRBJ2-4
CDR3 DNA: TGTGCCAGCAGCTTAATCTTTGAAGGGGGTTACATTCAGTACTTC
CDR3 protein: CASSLIFEGGYIQYF

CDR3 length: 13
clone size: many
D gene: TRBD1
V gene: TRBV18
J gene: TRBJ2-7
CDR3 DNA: TGTGCCAGCTCACCAAATCGACAGGGCGAGCAGTACTTC
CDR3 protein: CASSPNRQGEQYF

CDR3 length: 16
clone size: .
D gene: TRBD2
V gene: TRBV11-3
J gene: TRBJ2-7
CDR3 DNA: TGTGCCAGCAGCACGTCGGCGGGGGGCTCTCCTTACGAGCAGTACTTC
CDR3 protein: CASSTSAGGSPYEQYF